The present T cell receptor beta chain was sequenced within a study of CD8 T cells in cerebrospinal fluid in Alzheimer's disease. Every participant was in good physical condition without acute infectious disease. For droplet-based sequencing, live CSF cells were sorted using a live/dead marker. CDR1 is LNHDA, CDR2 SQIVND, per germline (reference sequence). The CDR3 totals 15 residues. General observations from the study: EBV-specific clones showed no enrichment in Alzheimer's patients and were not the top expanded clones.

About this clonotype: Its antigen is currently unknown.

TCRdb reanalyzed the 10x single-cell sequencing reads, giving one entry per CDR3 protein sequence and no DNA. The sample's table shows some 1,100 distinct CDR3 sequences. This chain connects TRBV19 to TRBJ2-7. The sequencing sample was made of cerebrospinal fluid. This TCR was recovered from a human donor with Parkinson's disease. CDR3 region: CATQASHSLAYEQYF.